This T cell receptor beta chain emerged from a study of blood T cell repertoires in COVID-19. Whole-study context: Samples representing acute and convalescent COVID-19 were sourced from the United States, Italy and Spain.

Followed over time, Seattle patients had been enrolled while infection was active. The V and J ends lost 4 bases and 3 bases, in that order; junction bases with no gene match: 12. In germline, CDR1 is MNHNS, CDR2 SASEGT. The CDR3 has 17 amino acids. Assay used: immunoSEQ multiplex PCR; TCRdb lists only in-frame clones, some missing. There are roughly 160,000 clones in the sample; approximately 86% occur only once, and 0.58% lies in the top ten. The sequenced material came from peripheral blood. The gene calls are TRBV6-1 and TRBJ1-2; 9 bases line up with TRBD1. The receptor was derived from a man in his sixties with COVID-19, enrolled during active disease. CDR3 nucleotides: TGTGCCAGCAGTGTGTTGTGGGGGACAGGGAACGACTATGGCTACACCTTC. Translation gives CASSVLWGTGNDYGYTF.